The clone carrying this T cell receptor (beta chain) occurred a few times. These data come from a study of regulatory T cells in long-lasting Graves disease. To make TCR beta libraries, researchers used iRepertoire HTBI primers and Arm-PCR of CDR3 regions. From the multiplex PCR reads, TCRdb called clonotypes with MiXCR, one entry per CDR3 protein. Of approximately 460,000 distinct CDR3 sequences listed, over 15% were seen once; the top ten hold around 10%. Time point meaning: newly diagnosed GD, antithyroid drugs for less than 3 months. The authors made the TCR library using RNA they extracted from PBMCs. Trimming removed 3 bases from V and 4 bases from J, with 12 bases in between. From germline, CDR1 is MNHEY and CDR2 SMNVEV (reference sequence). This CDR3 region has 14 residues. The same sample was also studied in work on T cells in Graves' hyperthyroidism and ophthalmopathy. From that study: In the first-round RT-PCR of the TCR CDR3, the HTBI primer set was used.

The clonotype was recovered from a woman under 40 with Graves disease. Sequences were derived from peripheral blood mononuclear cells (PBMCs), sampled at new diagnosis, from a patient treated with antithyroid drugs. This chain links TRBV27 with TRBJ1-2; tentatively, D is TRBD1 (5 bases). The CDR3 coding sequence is TGTGCCAGCAGTTTGGGGCCAGGGCCCTATGGCTACACCTTC. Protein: CASSLGPGPYGYTF.